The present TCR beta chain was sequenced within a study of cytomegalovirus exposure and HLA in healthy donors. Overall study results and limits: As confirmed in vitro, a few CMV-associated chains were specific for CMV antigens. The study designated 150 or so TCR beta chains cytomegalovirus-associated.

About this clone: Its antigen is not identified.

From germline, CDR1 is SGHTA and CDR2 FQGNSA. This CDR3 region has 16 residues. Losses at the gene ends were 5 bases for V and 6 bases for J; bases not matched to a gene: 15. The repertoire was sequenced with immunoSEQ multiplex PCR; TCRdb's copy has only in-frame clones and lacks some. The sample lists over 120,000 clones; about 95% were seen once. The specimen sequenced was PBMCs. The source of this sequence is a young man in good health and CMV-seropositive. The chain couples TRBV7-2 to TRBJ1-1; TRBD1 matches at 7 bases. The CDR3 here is CASSHGTVPPRPEAFF. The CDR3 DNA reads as TGTGCCAGCAGCCACGGGACAGTTCCTCCGAGGCCTGAAGCTTTCTTT.